One sample yielded the 19 T cell receptor beta chains listed below, sequenced in a study of blood T cell repertoires in COVID-19. The data were produced by immunoSEQ multiplex PCR, yet TCRdb's version contains in-frame clones alone and is incomplete. The sample holds 150,000 to 160,000 clones, about 90% seen once. The material sequenced was peripheral blood. Receptor source: a man between 50 and 59 years old with acute or convalescent COVID-19.

This chain joins TRBV2 and TRBJ1-1; a possible D gene is TRBD1 (6 bases). V lost 8 bases to trimming and J lost 2 bases, with 18 bases between them. The CDR3 length is 15 residues. Germline V CDR1 and CDR2: SNHLY, FYNNEI. The CDR3 region is CASLSQGFLNTEAFF. For the CDR3, the DNA is TGTGCCAGCTTATCCCAGGGGTTTCTTAACACTGAAGCTTTCTTT.

This chain uses TRBV27 with TRBJ1-1, with unresolved D. CDR1 and CDR2 (germline): MNHEY, SMNVEV (reference sequence). CDR3 length: 13 amino acids. Trimming cost V 0 bases and J 8 bases, with 10 bases left between them. CDR3 protein: CASSLSMRREAFF. The CDR3 DNA sequence: TGTGCCAGCAGTTTATCGATGAGAAGAGAAGCTTTCTTT.

This clone was detected once. The chain links TRBV19 to TRBJ1-1, with 9 bases identical to TRBD1. The V and J ends lost 4 bases and 1 base, in that order; junction bases with no gene match: 10. The CDR3 length is 17 residues. In germline, CDR1 is LNHDA, CDR2 SQIVND (reference sequence). CDR3 sequence: CASSTHHRGRENTEAFF. Here the CDR3 DNA reads TGTGCCAGTAGTACACATCACAGGGGGCGAGAGAACACTGAAGCTTTCTTT.

The rearrangement links TRBV3-1 (or the pseudogene TRBV3-2) to TRBJ1-6; TRBD1 might be the D (5 bases). The ends were cut back, 1 base at V and 7 bases at J, with 11 bases in the middle. Looked up from germline, CDR1 is LGHDT and CDR2 is YNNKEL (reference sequence). CDR3 size: 15 residues. The CDR3: CASSQGTMANSPLHF. The CDR3 DNA sequence: TGTGCCAGCAGCCAAGGGACAATGGCAAATTCACCCCTCCACTTT.

The chain is built from TRBV6-4 and TRBJ2-6, with no clear D. This CDR3 region has 15 residues. The ends were cut back, 3 bases at V and 0 bases at J, with 6 bases in the middle. CDR1 is MRHNA, CDR2 SNTAGT, per germline. The CDR3 DNA is TGTGCCAGCAGTGAGTTCTACTCTGGGGCCAACGTCCTGACTTTC. Translated, it gives CASSEFYSGANVLTF.

The chain joins TRBV24-1 to TRBJ2-2; TRBD1 matches 9 bases. This CDR3 is built from 19 residues. CDR1 KGHDR and CDR2 SFDVKD come from the germline V gene. Losses at the gene ends were 5 bases for V and 2 bases for J; bases not matched to a gene: 14. CDR3 in amino acids: CATSGPGTGNRGNTGELFF. In DNA, the CDR3 is TGTGCCACCAGTGGGCCCGGGACAGGGAATAGAGGAAACACCGGGGAGCTGTTTTTT.

This chain connects TRBV5-5 to TRBJ2-2; D unclear. Deletions cut 0 bases from V and 4 bases from J, with 4 bases between. This CDR3 is built from 13 residues. CDR1 and CDR2 (germline): SGHKS, YYEKEE (reference sequence). This CDR3 reads CASSLGSTGELFF. The DNA of the CDR3 is TGTGCCAGCAGCTTGGGCAGCACCGGGGAGCTGTTTTTT. Full variable domain (remainder filled in from reference TRBV5-5 and TRBJ2-2): DAGVTQSPTHLIKTRGQQVTLRCSPISGHKSVSWYQQVLGQGPQFIFQYYEKEERGRGNFPDRFSARQFPNYSSELNVNALLLGDSALYLCASSLGSTGELFFGEGSRLTVL.

The rearrangement uses TRBV6-6 and TRBJ1-2; D call uncertain. Trimming stripped 5 bases from V and 4 bases from J, with 11 bases between. The CDR3 sequence is 13 residues long. CDR1 MNHNY and CDR2 SVGAGI come from the germline V gene (reference sequence). In DNA, the CDR3 is TGTGCCAGCAGTCCCGGGTCAATCTATGGCTACACCTTC. Amino acids: CASSPGSIYGYTF.

The V and J genes are TRBV28 and TRBJ1-2; D is perhaps TRBD1 (6 bases). The V gene's germline CDR1 is MDHEN and CDR2 SYDVKM. The CDR3 has 16 amino acids. Trimming shortened V by 4 bases and J by 4 bases, and 19 bases separated the two germline ends. The CDR3 nucleotides read TGTGCCAGCAGTTCACCCCAAGGGGGAAGTATCTATGGCTACACCTTC. This encodes CASSSPQGGSIYGYTF.

This clone was recorded a few times. This chain connects TRBV27 to TRBJ2-1, with 12 nucleotides matching TRBD2. This CDR3 spans 15 amino acids. Germline V gene data show CDR1 as MNHEY and CDR2 as SMNVEV (reference sequence). V dropped 5 bases and J dropped 6; count of bases not matched to a gene: 5. CDR3 in DNA: TGTGCCAGCAGTGCCCGACTAGCGGGGGTCAATGAGCAGTTCTTC. Protein sequence: CASSARLAGVNEQFF.

The chain is built from TRBV3-1 (or the pseudogene TRBV3-2) and TRBJ2-2; D is unresolved. Deletions cut 1 base from V and 8 bases from J, with 2 bases between. CDR1 is LGHDT and CDR2 is YNNKEL in the germline V gene (reference sequence). This CDR3 contains 11 residues. CDR3 amino acids: CASSQAGELFF. The CDR3 DNA reads as TGTGCCAGCAGCCAAGCAGGGGAGCTGTTTTTT.

This chain connects TRBV6-1 to TRBJ1-5; D unresolved. The V gene lost 2 bases and the J gene lost 3 bases, with 11 bases spanning the gap. The CDR3 extends over 15 amino acids. Germline V gene sequence: CDR1 MNHNS, CDR2 SASEGT. The CDR3 DNA is TGTGCCAGCAGTGAATGGTGGGAGAACAATCAGCCCCAGCATTTT. Amino acids: CASSEWWENNQPQHF.

This rearrangement joins TRBV25-1 to TRBJ1-1, with TRBD1 matching over 7 bases. Trimming at V came to 2 bases and at J to 11 bases, leaving 14 bases not matched to a gene. This CDR3 is built from 15 residues. Germline CDR1 is MGHDK and CDR2 is SYGVNS. The CDR3 loop is CASSERGRGFSQAFF. The CDR3 nucleotides read TGTGCCAGCAGTGAACGGGGCAGGGGGTTCTCTCAGGCTTTCTTT.

This sequence joins TRBV7-3 and TRBJ1-1; 11 bases align to TRBD1. This CDR3 is 14 amino acids long. In germline, CDR1 is SGHTA, CDR2 FQGTGA. The J segment lost 7 bases and the V segment lost 4 bases, leaving 5 bases of the junction unmatched. The CDR3 loop reads CASSSGQGVDEAFF. For the CDR3, the DNA is TGTGCCAGCAGCTCGGGACAGGGGGTCGATGAAGCTTTCTTT.

The chain employs TRBV7-9 and TRBJ2-5; 7 positions match TRBD1. This CDR3 spans 15 amino acids. Looked up from germline, CDR1 is SEHNR and CDR2 is FQNEAQ (reference sequence). The V and J ends lost 3 bases and 1 base, in that order; junction bases with no gene match: 5. The CDR3, as DNA: TGTGCCAGCAGCTTCGGACAGGCGGGCCAAGAGACCCAGTACTTC. Amino acid sequence: CASSFGQAGQETQYF.

This clone was recorded a few times. The rearrangement links TRBV27 to TRBJ2-1; D is undetermined. V lost 4 bases to trimming and J lost 8 bases, with 15 bases between them. The CDR3 is 14 residues long. Germline assignment: CDR1 MNHEY and CDR2 SMNVEV (reference sequence). CDR3 sequence: CASSSGYASYEQFF. Written as DNA, the CDR3 is TGTGCCAGCAGTTCTGGTTACGCGTCCTATGAGCAGTTCTTC.

This chain connects TRBV11-2 to TRBJ2-5, with a possible D match to TRBD2 (6 bases). This CDR3 is built from 12 residues. Germline V gene sequence: CDR1 SGHAT, CDR2 FQNNGV. The germline V and J ends were trimmed by 5 bases and 5 bases, with 9 bases remaining between them. The CDR3 spells CASSRDSETQYF. The DNA for the CDR3 is TGTGCCAGCAGCAGGGACTCGGAGACCCAGTACTTC.

This chain joins TRBV27 and TRBJ2-3; 9 bases are shared with TRBD2. Germline lookup yields CDR1 MNHEY and CDR2 SMNVEV (reference sequence). The CDR3 extends over 17 amino acids. The J segment lost 2 bases and the V segment lost 5 bases, leaving 11 bases of the junction unmatched. The CDR3 sequence: CASSPSGLAATTDTQYF. In nucleotides, the CDR3 is TGTGCCAGCAGTCCCTCGGGACTAGCAGCGACCACAGATACGCAGTATTTT.

The chain couples TRBV2 to TRBJ2-2, with D possibly TRBD2 on 5 matching bases. V dropped 2 bases and J dropped 2 bases, with 9 bases sitting between them. Germline V gene data show CDR1 as SNHLY and CDR2 as FYNNEI. This CDR3 is 15 amino acids long. The CDR3 spells CASSERTGNTGELFF. The CDR3 DNA reads as TGTGCCAGCAGTGAAAGGACGGGAAACACCGGGGAGCTGTTTTTT.